The sequence of this TCR beta chain was determined in a study of blood T cell repertoires in COVID-19. Overall study context: Specimens from acute and convalescent COVID-19 originated in the United States, Italy and Spain. Sources were T cells, B-cell-depleted T cells, or PBMCs; the material itself was cDNA or gDNA.

CDR1 is GTSNPN and CDR2 is SVGIG in the germline V gene (reference sequence). The CDR3 has 11 amino acids. With 5 bases removed from V and 6 bases from J, the gap between germline ends came to 11 bases. In the study's own analysis: Amplification of reference gene primers was used by the study to estimate nucleated cell counts. The repertoire was sequenced with immunoSEQ multiplex PCR; TCRdb's copy has only in-frame clones and lacks some. D and trimming come from the DNA, and the V and J calls and clone size come from that table. The table has 30,000 to 35,000 clones, 89% seen once. Sequencing was done on a sample of peripheral blood. This sequence was found in a man of 80 years or more with acute or convalescent COVID-19. The chain joins TRBV30 to TRBJ2-7; D is possibly TRBD2 (6 bases). The chain's CDR3 is CAWGGGVEQYF. The CDR3 nucleotides are TGTGCCTGGGGGGGAGGTGTCGAGCAGTACTTC.